The rows below give T cell receptor beta chains drawn from one sample of a study of neurological immune-mediated disorders. TCRdb used MiXCR to reprocess the 5' RACE reads, holding one entry per CDR3 protein. The data contain under 85,000 distinct CDR3 sequences, over 12% of them seen just once; the ten biggest clones take up approximately 7.5%. Sequencing used PBMCs. The receptors come from a woman between 50 and 59 years old in good health. CDR3s include the opening cysteine and the closing phenylalanine or tryptophan. D genes are given only for firm matches. Rows give clone size only sometimes, using once, few, many, or a class for an expanded clone.

TRBV5-1	many	TRBJ2-2	NA	CASTQRTVNTGELFF	TGCGCCAGCACCCAAAGGACAGTTAACACCGGGGAGCTGTTTTTT
TRBV5-1	NA	TRBJ1-1	NA	CASPFGVNTEAFF	TGCGCCAGCCCTTTCGGGGTGAACACTGAAGCTTTCTTT
TRBV18	NA	TRBJ2-4	NA	CASSPDTGRAKNIQYF	TGTGCCAGCTCACCCGACACAGGGAGAGCCAAAAACATTCAGTACTTC
TRBV7-2	many	TRBJ2-1	NA	CASSNRDEQFF	TGTGCCAGCAGCAATAGGGATGAGCAGTTCTTC
TRBV6-1	many	TRBJ1-2	NA	CASSEDLNYGYTF	TGTGCCAGCAGTGAAGATCTTAACTATGGCTACACCTTC
TRBV7-7	NA	TRBJ2-3	TRBD2	CASSPWTSGADTQYF	TGTGCCAGCAGTCCCTGGACTAGCGGGGCAGATACGCAGTATTTT
TRBV6-4	NA	TRBJ2-7	NA	CARGQATYGFGGYEQYF	TGTGCCAGGGGGCAAGCGACCTACGGCTTCGGCGGGTACGAGCAGTACTTC
TRBV20-1	many	TRBJ1-2	NA	CSARENRDYGYTF	TGCAGTGCTAGGGAAAACCGGGACTATGGCTACACCTTC
TRBV12-3/TRBV12-4	many	TRBJ2-1	TRBD1	CASGQGADNEQFF	TGTGCCAGCGGACAGGGGGCTGACAATGAGCAGTTCTTC
TRBV20-1	many	TRBJ1-5	NA	CSASLGGLGNQPQHF	TGCAGTGCTAGTCTAGGAGGCTTAGGCAATCAGCCCCAGCATTTT
TRBV14	NA	TRBJ2-7	NA	CASSRTWASYEQYF	TGTGCCAGCAGCCGGACTTGGGCTTCCTACGAGCAGTACTTC
TRBV29-1	many	TRBJ2-1	NA	CSAETGRRNEQFF	TGCAGCGCGGAGACAGGGAGGCGCAATGAGCAGTTCTTC
TRBV3-1	many	TRBJ2-4	NA	CASSQVGSLAKNIQYF	TGTGCCAGCAGCCAAGTCGGATCCCTAGCCAAAAACATTCAGTACTTC
TRBV20-1	many	TRBJ1-1	TRBD1	CRIYRGYTEAFF	TGCAGGATTTACAGGGGATACACTGAAGCTTTCTTT
TRBV5-1	NA	TRBJ1-2	NA	CASSPIPRGTNGGYTF	TGCGCCAGCAGCCCCATTCCTCGGGGAACGAATGGGGGCTACACCTTC
TRBV29-1	NA	TRBJ2-3	NA	CTVEDPGTDTQYF	TGCACCGTTGAAGATCCGGGCACAGATACGCAGTATTTT
TRBV29-1	many	TRBJ2-1	TRBD2	CSASTLVGREGYNEQFF	TGCAGCGCCTCCACACTCGTAGGGCGGGAGGGATACAATGAGCAGTTCTTC
TRBV20-1	many	TRBJ2-1	NA	CSARDPTMGGYNEQFF	TGCAGTGCTAGAGATCCCACTATGGGGGGCTACAATGAGCAGTTCTTC
TRBV7-2	many	TRBJ1-2	NA	CASSLGMGGAGGYTF	TGTGCCAGCAGCTTAGGGATGGGGGGCGCGGGAGGCTACACCTTC
TRBV20-1	many	TRBJ1-2	TRBD1	CSATVTGDYGYTF	TGCAGTGCTACCGTAACAGGGGACTATGGCTACACCTTC
TRBV7-2	NA	TRBJ2-6	NA	CASSYRGSGTNVLTF	TGTGCCAGCAGCTACCGGGGCTCTGGGACCAACGTCCTTACTTTC
TRBV5-1	few	TRBJ2-6	NA	CASSLYPDTSGANVLTF	TGCGCCAGCAGCTTGTACCCGGACACCTCTGGGGCCAACGTCCTGACTTTC
TRBV12-3/TRBV12-4	many	TRBJ2-7	NA	CASKGSNSVEQYF	TGTGCCAGCAAGGGCAGCAATTCTGTCGAGCAGTACTTC
TRBV5-1	NA	TRBJ2-7	NA	CASSLVGGTPSRVQYF	TGCGCCAGCAGCTTGGTCGGGGGGACACCCTCACGAGTGCAGTACTTC
TRBV21-1	NA	TRBJ2-7	NA	CASSIRVLYEQYF	TGTGCCAGCAGCATCCGGGTACTGTACGAGCAGTACTTC
TRBV20-1	many	TRBJ2-1	TRBD2	CSARREGPGGEQFF	TGCAGTGCTAGACGGGAGGGCCCGGGAGGTGAGCAGTTCTTC
TRBV7-2	many	TRBJ2-1	TRBD2	CASSFRGVAGGVEQFF	TGTGCCAGCAGCTTTAGGGGGGTAGCGGGAGGGGTTGAGCAGTTCTTC
TRBV15	many	TRBJ2-3	NA	CATSDRTSTDTQYF	TGTGCCACCAGCGACCGGACTAGCACAGATACGCAGTATTTT
TRBV29-1	many	TRBJ2-3	TRBD1	CSVRGDRGLTDTQYF	TGCAGCGTGAGGGGGGACAGGGGGCTGACAGATACGCAGTATTTT
TRBV5-5	many	TRBJ1-1	NA	CASTWLGQANTEAFF	TGTGCCAGCACCTGGCTAGGGCAGGCGAACACTGAAGCTTTCTTT
TRBV5-1	NA	TRBJ1-3	NA	CASSFGQSSGNTIYF	TGCGCCAGCAGCTTCGGACAGAGCTCTGGAAACACCATATATTTT
TRBV12-3/TRBV12-4	many	TRBJ1-1	NA	CASSLVRVSPTEAFF	TGTGCCAGCAGTTTAGTGAGGGTATCTCCCACTGAAGCTTTCTTT
TRBV5-1	many	TRBJ2-3	NA	CASSSSGDTQYF	TGCGCCAGCAGCTCAAGCGGAGATACGCAGTATTTT
TRBV20-1	many	TRBJ2-1	TRBD2	CSANPWGAGGPEDEQFF	TGCAGTGCCAACCCCTGGGGGGCGGGAGGGCCTGAAGATGAGCAGTTCTTC
TRBV28	many	TRBJ1-6	NA	CASSETSGRYSPLHF	TGTGCCAGCAGTGAGACGTCTGGTCGATACTCACCCCTCCACTTT
TRBV7-8	many	TRBJ1-1	TRBD1	CASSEYGDSNTEAFF	TGTGCCAGCAGCGAATATGGGGACAGCAACACTGAAGCTTTCTTT
TRBV5-1	many	TRBJ1-2	NA	CASSTPGLSYGYTF	TGCGCCAGCAGCACGCCGGGACTGTCCTATGGCTACACCTTC
TRBV20-1	few	TRBJ2-5	TRBD2	CSAIAGDMETQYF	TGCAGTGCCATAGCGGGAGATATGGAGACCCAGTACTTC
TRBV7-2	many	TRBJ2-3	TRBD2	CASSLATLAGGVTDTQYF	TGTGCCAGCAGCTTAGCCACACTAGCGGGGGGCGTCACAGATACGCAGTATTTT
TRBV5-1	many	TRBJ2-1	NA	CASSLVYNEQFF	TGCGCCAGCAGCTTGGTCTACAATGAGCAGTTCTTC
TRBV20-1	NA	TRBJ2-1	TRBD2	CSARASGGHSKSYNEQFF	TGCAGTGCTAGGGCTAGCGGGGGCCATTCGAAGAGCTACAATGAGCAGTTCTTC
TRBV12-3/TRBV12-4	many	TRBJ1-1	NA	CASSSRGNTEAFF	TGTGCCAGCAGCTCCAGGGGAAACACTGAAGCTTTCTTT
TRBV7-2	NA	TRBJ2-5	NA	CASSPSVDTLYF	TGTGCCAGCAGCCCGTCAGTTGATACCCTGTACTTC
TRBV3-1	many	TRBJ2-3	NA	CASSQRQRQGDTQYF	TGTGCCAGCAGCCAGCGACAGCGACAAGGGGATACGCAGTATTTT
TRBV28	many	TRBJ2-1	NA	CASSSGSYHEQFF	TGTGCCAGCAGCAGCGGTAGTTATCATGAGCAGTTCTTC
TRBV5-1	few	TRBJ2-3	NA	CASSLAPVPTDTQYF	TGCGCCAGCAGCTTGGCCCCGGTCCCCACAGATACGCAGTATTTT
TRBV3-1	many	TRBJ2-7	NA	CASSQGQGLLYEQYF	TGTGCCAGCAGCCAAGGACAGGGACTCCTTTACGAGCAGTACTTC
TRBV9	few	TRBJ2-1	NA	CASSVMGSSYNEQFF	TGTGCCAGCAGCGTAATGGGGAGCTCCTACAATGAGCAGTTCTTC
TRBV9	many	TRBJ2-4	TRBD1	CASSPRQGNIQYF	TGTGCCAGCAGCCCCCGACAGGGAAACATTCAGTACTTC
TRBV5-5	many	TRBJ2-1	TRBD2	CASIRRGVAGVLEGNNEQFF	TGTGCCAGCATTCGCAGGGGAGTAGCGGGAGTATTGGAAGGGAACAATGAGCAGTTCTTC
TRBV20-1	many	TRBJ2-1	NA	CSARGGWGEQFF	TGCAGTGCTAGAGGTGGATGGGGTGAGCAGTTCTTC
TRBV20-1	many	TRBJ2-5	NA	CSAKGRFGETQYF	TGCAGTGCAAAAGGACGTTTCGGAGAGACCCAGTACTTC
TRBV20-1	many	TRBJ2-2	TRBD1	CSAYSGTANTGELFF	TGCAGTGCTTATTCCGGGACAGCGAACACCGGGGAGCTGTTTTTT
TRBV7-7	few	TRBJ2-1	TRBD2	CASSPGLAGNNEQFF	TGTGCTAGCAGCCCGGGACTAGCGGGCAACAATGAGCAGTTCTTC
TRBV5-4	many	TRBJ2-4	NA	CASSLGQNDIQYF	TGTGCCAGCAGCCTGGGACAAAACGACATTCAGTACTTC
TRBV5-1	NA	TRBJ2-5	TRBD1	CASSPQGALEETQYF	TGCGCCAGTAGCCCCCAGGGGGCCCTGGAAGAGACCCAGTACTTC
TRBV5-1	many	TRBJ2-5	NA	CASSGRTQETQYF	TGCGCCAGCAGCGGCCGGACCCAAGAGACCCAGTACTTC